The clone carrying this TCR beta chain was detected only a few times. Its matching antigen is unknown. This record belongs to a study of T cell repertoires in cytomegalovirus infection. Turning to the study itself: Well-studied HLA-B-restricted epitopes and recently identified HLA-C-restricted epitopes of CMV were both used in the study.

V trimming: 6 bases; J trimming: 8 bases; junction bases outside the gene matches: 7. In germline, CDR1 is ENHRY, CDR2 SYGVKD. The CDR3 extends over 13 amino acids. TCRdb used MiXCR to reprocess the reads, holding one entry per CDR3 protein. The data contain just over 450,000 distinct CDR3 sequences, 40% to 50% of them seen just once; the ten biggest clones take up 43%. This clonotype was obtained from a human donor in good health (CMV status not recorded). Some clones in this sample may be carry-over from other donors' samples. The V and J genes are TRBV10-3 and TRBJ2-4; the match to TRBD2 covers 7 bases. The sequenced sample was cultured PBMCs, obtained from culture after CMV antigen stimulation. CDR3 residues: CAIRGEGGDIQYF. For the CDR3, the DNA is TGTGCCATCAGAGGGGAGGGAGGGGACATTCAGTACTTC.